Sequencing of this TCR beta chain was carried out in a study of cytomegalovirus exposure and HLA in healthy donors. Study observations and caveats: It was shown in a later analysis that HLA-associated TCR beta chains were more clonally expanded than other, equally common chains. As a later analysis revealed, the rate of TCR association differed by HLA locus, with DRB1 most and HLA-C fewest. Analyses of presence and absence presupposed an approximately uniform sequencing depth across donors. Most sequenced TCRs were rare (though some public TCRs occurred in many donors).

As to this clone: As yet, its antigen is unknown.

Primers for the PCR totalled 60 Vbeta and 13 Jbeta. The method was immunoSEQ multiplex PCR; TCRdb's version includes in-frame clones alone and lacks a portion of them. The repertoire holds some 170,000 clones, with just over 75% as singletons. CDR1 MGHRA and CDR2 YSYEKL come from the germline V gene. The CDR3 is 19 residues long. J lost 4 bases, V lost 3 bases, and 15 bases had no gene match. The TCR originated in a woman aged 55-70 years in good health and CMV-seropositive. The sample consisted of PBMCs. The chain joins TRBV4-1 to TRBJ2-1; 10 bases fit TRBD2. In nucleotides, the CDR3 is TGCGCCAGCAGCCATCTGTCCGGGCTAGCGGGAGCCAGATACAATGAGCAGTTCTTC. This translates into CASSHLSGLAGARYNEQFF.